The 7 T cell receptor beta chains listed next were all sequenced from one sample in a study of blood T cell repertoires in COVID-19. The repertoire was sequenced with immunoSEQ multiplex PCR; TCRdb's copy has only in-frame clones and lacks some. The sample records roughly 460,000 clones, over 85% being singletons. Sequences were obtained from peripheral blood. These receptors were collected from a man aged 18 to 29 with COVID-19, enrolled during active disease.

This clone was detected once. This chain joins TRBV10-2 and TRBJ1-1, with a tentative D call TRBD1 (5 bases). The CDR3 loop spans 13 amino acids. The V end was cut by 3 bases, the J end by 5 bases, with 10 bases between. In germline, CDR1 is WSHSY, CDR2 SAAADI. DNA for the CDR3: TGCGCCAGCAGTGACCAGGGAAGGACTGAAGCTTTCTTT. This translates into CASSDQGRTEAFF.

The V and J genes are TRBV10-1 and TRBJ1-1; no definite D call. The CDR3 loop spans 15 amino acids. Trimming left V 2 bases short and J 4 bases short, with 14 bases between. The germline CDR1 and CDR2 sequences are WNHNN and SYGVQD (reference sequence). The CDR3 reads CASSEGRYLGTEAFF. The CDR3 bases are TGCGCCAGCAGTGAGGGGAGATATCTAGGCACTGAAGCTTTCTTT.

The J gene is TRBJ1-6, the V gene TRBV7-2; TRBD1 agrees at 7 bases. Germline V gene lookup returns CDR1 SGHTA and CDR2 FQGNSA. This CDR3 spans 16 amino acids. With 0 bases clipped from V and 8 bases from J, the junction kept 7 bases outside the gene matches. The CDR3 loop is CASSLAGTEGYSPLHF. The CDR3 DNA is TGTGCCAGCAGCTTAGCAGGGACAGAAGGATATTCACCCCTCCACTTT.

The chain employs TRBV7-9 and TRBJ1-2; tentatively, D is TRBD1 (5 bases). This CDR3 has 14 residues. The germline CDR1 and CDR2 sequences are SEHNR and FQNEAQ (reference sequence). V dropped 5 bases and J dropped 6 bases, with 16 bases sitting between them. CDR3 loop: CASSDGQGSHGYTF. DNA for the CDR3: TGTGCCAGCAGCGACGGGCAGGGTTCACATGGCTACACCTTC.

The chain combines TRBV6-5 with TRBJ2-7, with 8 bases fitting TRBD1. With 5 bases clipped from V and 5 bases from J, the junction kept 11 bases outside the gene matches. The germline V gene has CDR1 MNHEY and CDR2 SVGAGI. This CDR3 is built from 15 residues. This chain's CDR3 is CASSTGQGIIDEQYF. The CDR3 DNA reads TGTGCCAGCAGTACCGGACAGGGAATTATCGACGAGCAGTACTTC.

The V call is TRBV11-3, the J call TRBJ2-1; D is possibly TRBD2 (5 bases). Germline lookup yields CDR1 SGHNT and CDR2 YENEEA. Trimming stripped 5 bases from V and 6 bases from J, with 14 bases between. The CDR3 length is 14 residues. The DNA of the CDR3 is TGTGCCAGCAGCCACGCACGGGAAAGCAATGAGCAGTTCTTC. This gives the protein CASSHARESNEQFF. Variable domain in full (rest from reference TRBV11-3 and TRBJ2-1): EAGVVQSPRYKIIEKKQPVAFWCNPISGHNTLYWYLQNLGQGPELLIRYENEEAVDDSQLPKDRFSAERLKGVDSTLKIQPAELGDSAVYLCASSHARESNEQFFGPGTRLTVL.

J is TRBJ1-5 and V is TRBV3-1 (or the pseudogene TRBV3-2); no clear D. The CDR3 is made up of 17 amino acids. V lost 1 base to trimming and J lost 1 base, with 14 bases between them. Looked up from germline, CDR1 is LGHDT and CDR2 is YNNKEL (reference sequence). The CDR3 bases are TGTGCCAGCAGCCAAGGTCTCCACTATACAAGCAATCAGCCCCAGCATTTT. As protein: CASSQGLHYTSNQPQHF.